A selection of T cell receptor beta chains follows, all from one sample in a study of identical twins. MiXCR, run by TCRdb on the 5' RACE reads, gives a single entry per CDR3 protein. The profile shows a few hundred thousand distinct CDR3 sequences, approximately 24% of them singletons. These sequences were also reported in another study, on T cells expressing NK-cell markers.

Source material: CD4+ T cells sorted from blood. The source of these receptors is a woman between 18 and 29 years old in good health. CDR3s include the opening cysteine and the closing phenylalanine or tryptophan. The D gene is left open where the match is weak. Size is stated for part of the rows, as once, few or many counts, or as a class when the clone is expanded.

clone_size	v_call	d_call	cdr3_length	j_call	cdr3_aa	cdr3_nt
-	TRBV12-3/TRBV12-4	-	14	TRBJ1-2	CASSPWKGNYGYTF	TGTGCCAGCAGTCCCTGGAAGGGGAACTATGGCTACACCTTC
-	TRBV29-1	TRBD1	13	TRBJ1-1	CSVGDRLNTEAFF	TGCAGCGTGGGGGACAGATTGAACACTGAAGCTTTCTTT
few	TRBV30	TRBD2	13	TRBJ2-5	CAWRKAGGETQYF	TGTGCCTGGAGGAAAGCGGGAGGAGAGACCCAGTACTTC
few	TRBV3-1	TRBD2	14	TRBJ2-1	CASSRAGGHNEQFF	TGTGCCAGCAGCCGGGCGGGGGGTCACAATGAGCAGTTCTTC
-	TRBV29-1	-	12	TRBJ2-7	CSVVDIPYEQYF	TGCAGCGTTGTGGACATCCCCTACGAGCAGTACTTC
-	TRBV10-3	TRBD1	17	TRBJ2-7	CAIRRGKIQGASYEQYF	TGTGCCATCAGGAGGGGAAAGATACAGGGGGCATCCTACGAGCAGTACTTC
few	TRBV29-1	-	14	TRBJ2-6	CSVGGGGEANVLTF	TGCAGCGTTGGAGGGGGTGGAGAGGCCAACGTCCTGACTTTC
-	TRBV2	-	14	TRBJ1-2	CASVPLQGFFGYTF	TGTGCCTCTGTCCCCTTACAGGGTTTCTTCGGCTACACCTTC
-	TRBV7-9	-	13	TRBJ2-7	CASSLEMTGEQYF	TGTGCCAGCAGCTTAGAAATGACAGGCGAGCAGTACTTC
few	TRBV5-1	-	14	TRBJ1-5	CASSSGDGNQPQHF	TGCGCCAGCAGCTCCGGGGACGGCAATCAGCCCCAGCATTTT
-	TRBV20-1	-	15	TRBJ2-1	CSARQRGDSYNEQFF	TGCAGTGCTAGGCAGCGTGGGGACTCCTACAATGAGCAGTTCTTC
-	TRBV20-1	-	13	TRBJ1-4	CSAKWVIGEKLFF	TGCAGTGCTAAGTGGGTGATCGGCGAAAAACTGTTTTTT
-	TRBV12-3/TRBV12-4	-	14	TRBJ2-3	CASRTSSSTDTQYF	TGTGCCAGCAGGACATCATCTAGCACAGATACGCAGTATTTT
many	TRBV12-5	-	12	TRBJ2-1	CASGVLTSKQFF	TGTGCTAGTGGTGTACTAACATCTAAGCAGTTCTTC
-	TRBV7-2	-	12	TRBJ2-1	CASSRSGNEQFF	TGTGCCAGCAGTCGCAGCGGCAATGAGCAGTTCTTC
few	TRBV6-5	-	15	TRBJ1-4	CASSHRTATNEKLFF	TGTGCCAGCAGTCACCGGACAGCAACTAATGAAAAACTGTTTTTT
few	TRBV5-1	TRBD1	14	TRBJ1-2	CASSGLDRAYGYTF	TGCGCCAGCAGCGGCCTGGACAGGGCCTATGGCTACACCTTC
-	TRBV21-1	-	15	TRBJ1-2	CASSGGRDIGNGYTF	TGTGCCAGCAGCGGGGGTCGTGACATCGGAAATGGCTACACCTTC
many	TRBV5-1	-	13	TRBJ2-7	CASSLVGGYEQYF	TGCGCCAGCAGCTTGGTGGGGGGCTACGAGCAGTACTTC
few	TRBV6-1	-	13	TRBJ2-7	CASSEQSEYEQYF	TGTGCCAGCAGTGAACAATCGGAGTACGAGCAGTACTTC
few	TRBV29-1	-	12	TRBJ2-3	CSGRIIADTQYF	TGCAGCGGGCGAATAATCGCAGATACGCAGTATTTT
few	TRBV4-3	-	14	TRBJ2-1	CASSHKLSGVEQFF	TGCGCCAGCAGCCACAAATTGTCGGGAGTTGAGCAGTTCTTC
few	TRBV29-1	TRBD1	16	TRBJ1-1	CSVKGEFEGGATEAFF	TGCAGCGTTAAAGGGGAATTCGAAGGGGGCGCCACTGAAGCTTTCTTT
few	TRBV2	-	13	TRBJ2-5	CASRSAGQETQYF	TGTGCCAGTAGGTCGGCAGGCCAAGAGACCCAGTACTTC
few	TRBV20-1	TRBD2	13	TRBJ2-1	CSATGTSQNEQFF	TGCAGTGCTACTGGGACTAGCCAAAATGAGCAGTTCTTC
-	TRBV20-1	-	13	TRBJ2-5	CSASLGRGETQYF	TGCAGTGCTAGTCTTGGAAGGGGAGAGACCCAGTACTTC
-	TRBV11-2	-	14	TRBJ2-7	CASSLPNLGSEQYF	TGTGCCAGCAGCTTACCCAATTTGGGGTCCGAGCAGTACTTC
-	TRBV20-1	-	16	TRBJ2-7	CSARGRGDSPSYEQYF	TGCAGTGCTAGAGGGAGGGGGGACAGCCCTTCCTACGAGCAGTACTTC
-	TRBV7-6	TRBD2	14	TRBJ2-5	CASSPSGRAETQYF	TGTGCCAGCAGCCCTAGCGGGAGGGCAGAGACCCAGTACTTC
few	TRBV4-2	TRBD2	19	TRBJ2-3	CASSQDRGLAGVRGDTQYF	TGTGCCAGCAGCCAAGATCGAGGACTAGCGGGAGTTAGGGGAGATACGCAGTATTTT
-	TRBV5-5	-	14	TRBJ1-4	CASSWPDWERKLFF	TGTGCCAGCAGTTGGCCGGACTGGGAGCGGAAACTGTTTTTT
-	TRBV29-1	TRBD1	12	TRBJ2-1	CSVRQGADEQFF	TGCAGCGTTCGACAGGGGGCCGATGAGCAGTTCTTC
few	TRBV12-3/TRBV12-4	TRBD1	16	TRBJ2-1	CASSRRSQGILNEQFF	TGTGCCAGCAGCCGCAGATCACAGGGGATTCTAAATGAGCAGTTCTTC
-	TRBV7-6	TRBD2	16	TRBJ2-3	CASSRTSGGFTDTQYF	TGTGCCAGCAGCCGAACTAGCGGGGGGTTCACAGATACGCAGTATTTT
-	TRBV7-2	-	14	TRBJ2-3	CASSFRADTDTQYF	TGTGCCAGCAGCTTCCGAGCGGACACAGATACGCAGTATTTT
few	TRBV10-2	-	14	TRBJ2-7	CASGRTGGIHEQYF	TGCGCCAGCGGACGTACGGGCGGAATCCACGAGCAGTACTTC
few	TRBV20-1	TRBD2	15	TRBJ2-1	CSAMPPGGRADEQFF	TGCAGTGCCATGCCTCCCGGCGGGAGGGCCGATGAGCAGTTCTTC
-	TRBV7-2	TRBD1	14	TRBJ2-5	CASSKRQGQETQYF	TGTGCCAGCAGCAAGCGACAGGGTCAAGAGACCCAGTACTTC
-	TRBV3-1	-	15	TRBJ2-2	CASSWAGTLTGELFF	TGTGCCAGCAGCTGGGCCGGGACCCTCACCGGGGAGCTGTTTTTT
few	TRBV6-5	-	14	TRBJ1-1	CASSYSIGATEAFF	TGTGCCAGCAGTTACTCGATTGGGGCCACTGAAGCTTTCTTT
-	TRBV20-1	-	12	TRBJ1-4	CSAGPYNEKLFF	TGCAGTGCAGGGCCTTACAATGAAAAACTGTTTTTT
-	TRBV7-2	-	15	TRBJ2-6	CASSLTSAGANVLTF	TGTGCCAGCAGCTTAACGTCGGCGGGGGCCAACGTCCTGACTTTC
few	TRBV29-1	TRBD1	11	TRBJ1-1	CSVERDSGPFF	TGCAGCGTTGAACGGGACAGCGGGCCTTTCTTT
few	TRBV5-4	TRBD1	14	TRBJ2-4	CASSSTGGENIQYF	TGTGCCAGCAGCTCTACAGGGGGCGAAAACATTCAGTACTTC
few	TRBV5-1	TRBD2	16	TRBJ2-3	CASSPGLAGYTDTQYF	TGCGCCAGCAGCCCCGGACTAGCGGGGTACACAGATACGCAGTATTTT
-	TRBV20-1	-	14	TRBJ2-5	CSAVLNLVQETQYF	TGCAGTGCTGTACTAAACCTAGTTCAAGAGACCCAGTACTTC
-	TRBV4-3	TRBD1	16	TRBJ2-5	CASSQTGQGSVGTQYF	TGCGCCAGCAGCCAAACGGGACAGGGATCTGTGGGGACCCAGTACTTC
few	TRBV9	-	15	TRBJ2-1	CASSVGGSTYNEQFF	TGTGCCAGCAGCGTAGGGGGGAGTACCTACAATGAGCAGTTCTTC
-	TRBV6-2/TRBV6-3	-	13	TRBJ1-2	CASSFGRFYGYTF	TGTGCCAGCAGTTTCGGCAGATTTTATGGCTACACCTTC
many	TRBV5-1	TRBD2	15	TRBJ2-1	CASSLAAGGSNEQFF	TGCGCCAGCAGCTTGGCGGCGGGGGGCAGTAATGAGCAGTTCTTC
-	TRBV7-3	-	13	TRBJ1-5	CASSPRGGQPQHF	TGTGCCAGCAGCCCCCGGGGGGGTCAGCCCCAGCATTTT
-	TRBV27	-	16	TRBJ1-1	CASRNSGHPMNTEAFF	TGTGCCAGCAGGAATTCGGGACACCCGATGAACACTGAAGCTTTCTTT
-	TRBV21-1	-	16	TRBJ2-1	CASSKFLTSGDNEQFF	TGTGCCAGCAGCAAATTTCTGACTAGCGGGGACAATGAGCAGTTCTTC
-	TRBV11-3	-	14	TRBJ2-5	CASSLGRVEETQYF	TGTGCCAGCAGCTTAGGGCGGGTAGAAGAGACCCAGTACTTC
-	TRBV3-1	TRBD1	16	TRBJ2-7	CASSPQGGTGDYEQYF	TGTGCCAGCAGCCCCCAAGGCGGGACAGGGGACTACGAGCAGTACTTC
-	TRBV7-9	-	13	TRBJ2-7	CASSLVRGREQYF	TGTGCCAGCAGCTTAGTACGGGGTCGGGAGCAGTACTTC
few	TRBV20-1	-	11	TRBJ1-4	CSWTVNEKLFF	TGCAGTTGGACAGTTAATGAAAAACTGTTTTTT
few	TRBV21-1	-	14	TRBJ2-7	CASTGTGGTGEQYF	TGTGCCAGCACCGGGACAGGGGGTACGGGCGAGCAGTACTTC
-	TRBV20-1	TRBD2	13	TRBJ2-1	CSAPAGGVNEQFF	TGCAGTGCCCCAGCGGGAGGGGTCAATGAGCAGTTCTTC
few	TRBV10-3	TRBD2	16	TRBJ2-7	CAIRALAGGLGDEQYF	TGTGCCATCAGGGCCCTAGCGGGAGGGCTAGGCGACGAGCAGTACTTC